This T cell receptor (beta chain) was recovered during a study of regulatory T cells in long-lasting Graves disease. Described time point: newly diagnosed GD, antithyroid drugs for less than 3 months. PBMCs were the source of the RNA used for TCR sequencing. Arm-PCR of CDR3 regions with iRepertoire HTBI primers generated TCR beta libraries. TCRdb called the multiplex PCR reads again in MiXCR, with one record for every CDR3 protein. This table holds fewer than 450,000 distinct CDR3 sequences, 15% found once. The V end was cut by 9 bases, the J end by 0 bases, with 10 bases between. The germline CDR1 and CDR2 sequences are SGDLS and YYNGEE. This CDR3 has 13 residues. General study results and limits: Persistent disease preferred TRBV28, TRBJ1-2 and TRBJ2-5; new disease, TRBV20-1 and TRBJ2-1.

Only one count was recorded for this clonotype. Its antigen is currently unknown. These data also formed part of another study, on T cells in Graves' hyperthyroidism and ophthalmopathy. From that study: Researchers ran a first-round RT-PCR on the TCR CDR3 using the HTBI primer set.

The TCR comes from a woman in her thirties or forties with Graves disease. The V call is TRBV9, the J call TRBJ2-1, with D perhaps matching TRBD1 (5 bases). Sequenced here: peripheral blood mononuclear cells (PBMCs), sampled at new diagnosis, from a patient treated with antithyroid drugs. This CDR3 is CATKGNSYNEQFF. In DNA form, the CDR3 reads TGTGCCACTAAGGGGAACTCCTACAATGAGCAGTTCTTC.